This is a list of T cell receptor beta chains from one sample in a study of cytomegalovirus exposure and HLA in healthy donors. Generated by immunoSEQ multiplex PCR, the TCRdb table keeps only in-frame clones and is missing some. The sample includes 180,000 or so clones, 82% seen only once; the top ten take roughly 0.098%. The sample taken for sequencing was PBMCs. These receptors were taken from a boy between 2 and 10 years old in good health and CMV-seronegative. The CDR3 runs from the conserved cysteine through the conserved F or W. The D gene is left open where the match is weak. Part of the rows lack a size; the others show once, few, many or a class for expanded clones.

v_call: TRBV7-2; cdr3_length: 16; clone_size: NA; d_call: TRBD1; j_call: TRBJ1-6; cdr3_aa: CASSLLGGQNNSPLHF; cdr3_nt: TGTGCCAGCAGCTTATTGGGGGGACAGAATAATTCACCCCTCCACTTT
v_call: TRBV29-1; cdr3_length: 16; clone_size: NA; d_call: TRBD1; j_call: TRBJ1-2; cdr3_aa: CSVEVGEGQGTYGYTF; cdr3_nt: TGCAGCGTTGAAGTTGGGGAAGGACAGGGAACCTATGGCTACACCTTC
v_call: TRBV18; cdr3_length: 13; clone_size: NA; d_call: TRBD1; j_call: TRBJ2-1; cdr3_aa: CASSRPTGNEQFF; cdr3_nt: TGTGCCAGCTCACGGCCGACAGGGAATGAGCAGTTCTTC
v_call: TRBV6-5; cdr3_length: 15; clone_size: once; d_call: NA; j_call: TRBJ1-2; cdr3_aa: CASSYSGGGAYGYTF; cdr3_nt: TGTGCCAGCAGTTACTCGGGAGGGGGGGCCTATGGCTACACCTTC
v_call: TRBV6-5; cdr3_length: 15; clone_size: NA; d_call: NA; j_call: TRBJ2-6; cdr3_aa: CASSTGSSGANVLTF; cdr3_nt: TGTGCCAGCAGCACAGGGTCCTCTGGGGCCAACGTCCTGACTTTC
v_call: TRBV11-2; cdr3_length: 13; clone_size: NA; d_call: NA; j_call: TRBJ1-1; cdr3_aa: CASSPPGNTEAFF; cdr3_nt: TGTGCCAGCAGCCCCCCAGGAAACACTGAAGCTTTCTTT
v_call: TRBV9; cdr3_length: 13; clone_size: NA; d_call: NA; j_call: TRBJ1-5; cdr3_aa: CASSVEGFMPQHF; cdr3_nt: TGTGCCAGCAGCGTGGAGGGATTCATGCCCCAGCATTTT
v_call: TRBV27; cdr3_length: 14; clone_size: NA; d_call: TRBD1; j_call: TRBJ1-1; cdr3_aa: CASSSQGGGTEAFF; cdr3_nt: TGTGCCAGCAGTTCCCAGGGGGGAGGCACTGAAGCTTTCTTT
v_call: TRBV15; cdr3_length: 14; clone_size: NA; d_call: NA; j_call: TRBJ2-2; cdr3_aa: CATSRDRDTGELFF; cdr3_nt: TGTGCCACCAGCAGAGACAGGGACACCGGGGAGCTGTTTTTT
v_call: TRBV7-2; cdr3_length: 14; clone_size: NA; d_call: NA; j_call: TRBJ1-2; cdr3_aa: CASSLALGGYGYTF; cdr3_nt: TGTGCCAGCAGCTTAGCGTTGGGGGGCTATGGCTACACCTTC
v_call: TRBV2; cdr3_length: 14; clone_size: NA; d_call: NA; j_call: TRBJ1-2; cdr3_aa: CASSESIGAYGYTF; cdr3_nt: TGTGCCAGCAGTGAATCCATTGGGGCCTATGGCTACACCTTC
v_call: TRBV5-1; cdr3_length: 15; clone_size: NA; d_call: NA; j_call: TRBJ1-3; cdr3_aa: CASSLERGPGNTIYF; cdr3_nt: TGCGCCAGCAGCTTGGAACGAGGGCCTGGAAACACCATATATTTT
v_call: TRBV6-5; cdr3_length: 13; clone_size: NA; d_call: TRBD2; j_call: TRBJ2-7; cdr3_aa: CASSYGLAGEQYF; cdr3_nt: TGTGCCAGCAGTTACGGACTAGCGGGTGAGCAGTACTTC
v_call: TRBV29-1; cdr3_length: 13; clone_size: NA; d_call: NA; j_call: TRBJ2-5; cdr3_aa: CSVEGGDGETQYF; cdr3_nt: TGCAGCGTTGAAGGGGGGGACGGAGAGACCCAGTACTTC
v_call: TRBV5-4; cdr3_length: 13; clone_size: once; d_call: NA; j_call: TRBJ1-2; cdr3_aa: CASSFGANYGYTF; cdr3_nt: TGTGCCAGCAGCTTCGGGGCTAACTATGGCTACACCTTC
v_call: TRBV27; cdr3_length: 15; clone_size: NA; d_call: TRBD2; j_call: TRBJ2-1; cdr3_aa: CASSFGRGGYNEQFF; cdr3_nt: TGTGCCAGCAGTTTTGGACGGGGGGGGTACAATGAGCAGTTCTTC
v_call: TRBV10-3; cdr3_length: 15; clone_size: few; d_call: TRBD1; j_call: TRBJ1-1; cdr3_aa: CAIGGKGAMNTEAFF; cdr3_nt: TGTGCCATCGGGGGAAAGGGGGCCATGAACACTGAAGCTTTCTTT
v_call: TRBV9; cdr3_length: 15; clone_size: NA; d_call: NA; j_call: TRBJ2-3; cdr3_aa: CASSFQDSSGDTQYF; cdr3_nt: TGTGCCAGCAGCTTCCAGGACTCATCCGGGGATACGCAGTATTTT
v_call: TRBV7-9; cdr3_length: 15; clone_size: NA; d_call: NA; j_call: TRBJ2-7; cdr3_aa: CASSYPWGGIDEQYF; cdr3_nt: TGTGCCAGCAGCTATCCGTGGGGAGGAATTGACGAGCAGTACTTC
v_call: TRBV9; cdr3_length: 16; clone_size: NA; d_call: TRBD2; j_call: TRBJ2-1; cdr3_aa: CASSHPLAGGDNEQFF; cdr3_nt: TGTGCCAGCAGCCACCCCCTAGCGGGGGGAGACAATGAGCAGTTCTTC
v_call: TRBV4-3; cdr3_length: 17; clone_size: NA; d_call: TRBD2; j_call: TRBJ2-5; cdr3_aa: CASSQGLAGAMGETQYF; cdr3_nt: TGCGCCAGCAGCCAAGGGTTAGCGGGGGCCATGGGGGAGACCCAGTACTTC
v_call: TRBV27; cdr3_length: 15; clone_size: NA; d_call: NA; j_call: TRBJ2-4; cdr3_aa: CASSSAAAAKNIQYF; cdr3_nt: TGTGCCAGCAGTTCCGCCGCGGCGGCCAAAAACATTCAGTACTTC
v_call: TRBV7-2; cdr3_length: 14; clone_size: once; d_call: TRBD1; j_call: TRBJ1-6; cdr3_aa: CASSPRRDSSPLHF; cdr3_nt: TGTGCCAGCAGCCCCCGCCGGGACAGTTCACCCCTCCACTTT
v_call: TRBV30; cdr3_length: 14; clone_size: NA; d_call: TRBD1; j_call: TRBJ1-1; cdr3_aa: CAWSVKTGDTEAFF; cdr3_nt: TGTGCCTGGAGTGTGAAAACAGGGGACACTGAAGCTTTCTTT
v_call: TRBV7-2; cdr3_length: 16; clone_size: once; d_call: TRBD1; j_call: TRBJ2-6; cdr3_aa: CASSFVTGPGANVLTF; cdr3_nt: TGTGCCAGCAGCTTCGTGACAGGGCCTGGGGCCAACGTCCTGACTTTC
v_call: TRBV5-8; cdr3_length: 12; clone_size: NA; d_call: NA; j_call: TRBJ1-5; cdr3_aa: CASSVDGQPQHF; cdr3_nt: TGTGCCAGCAGCGTGGACGGTCAGCCCCAGCATTTT
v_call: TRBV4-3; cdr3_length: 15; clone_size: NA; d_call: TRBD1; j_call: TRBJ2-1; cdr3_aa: CASSQGGQEYNEQFF; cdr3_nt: TGCGCCAGCAGCCAAGGGGGACAGGAATACAATGAGCAGTTCTTC
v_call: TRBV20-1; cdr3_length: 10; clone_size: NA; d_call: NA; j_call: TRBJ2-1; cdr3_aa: CSASGHEQFF; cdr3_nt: TGCAGTGCTAGCGGTCATGAGCAGTTCTTC
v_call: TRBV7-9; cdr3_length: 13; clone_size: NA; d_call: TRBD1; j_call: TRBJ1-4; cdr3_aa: CSSSLAMEGALVF; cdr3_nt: TGTTCCAGCAGCTTAGCGATGGAGGGGGCGCTGGTTTTT
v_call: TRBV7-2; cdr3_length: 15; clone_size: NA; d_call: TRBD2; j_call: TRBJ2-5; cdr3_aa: CASSLRLAGVETQYF; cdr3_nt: TGTGCCAGCAGCTTGAGACTAGCGGGAGTCGAGACCCAGTACTTC
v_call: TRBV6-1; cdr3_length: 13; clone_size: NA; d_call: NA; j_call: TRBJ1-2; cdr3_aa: CASNPGQSISYTF; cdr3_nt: TGTGCCAGCAACCCTGGACAGTCCATTAGCTACACCTTC
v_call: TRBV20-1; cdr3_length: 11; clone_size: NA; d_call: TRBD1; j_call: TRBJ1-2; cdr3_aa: CSAGQGIGYTF; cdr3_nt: TGCAGTGCTGGACAGGGGATCGGCTACACCTTC
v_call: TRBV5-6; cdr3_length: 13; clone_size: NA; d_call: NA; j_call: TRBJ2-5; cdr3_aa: CASSWGVQETQYF; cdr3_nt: TGTGCCAGCAGCTGGGGGGTCCAAGAGACCCAGTACTTC
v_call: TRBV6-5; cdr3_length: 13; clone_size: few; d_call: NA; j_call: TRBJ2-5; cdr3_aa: CASSYGLKETQYF; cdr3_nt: TGTGCCAGCAGTTACGGGCTAAAAGAGACCCAGTACTTC
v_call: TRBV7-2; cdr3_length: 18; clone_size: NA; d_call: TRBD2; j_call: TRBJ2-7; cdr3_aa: CASSSPSHGTSGRYEQYF; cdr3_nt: TGTGCCAGCAGCTCCCCCAGCCACGGGACTAGCGGGCGGTACGAGCAGTACTTC
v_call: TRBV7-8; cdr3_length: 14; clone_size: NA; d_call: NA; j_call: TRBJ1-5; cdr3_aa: CASSLKGGEGPQHF; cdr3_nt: TGTGCCAGCAGCCTTAAGGGGGGGGAAGGGCCCCAGCATTTT
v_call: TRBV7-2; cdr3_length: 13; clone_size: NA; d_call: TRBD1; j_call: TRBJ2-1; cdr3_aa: CASRNTGVNEQFF; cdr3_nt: TGTGCCAGCAGGAACACAGGGGTGAATGAGCAGTTCTTC
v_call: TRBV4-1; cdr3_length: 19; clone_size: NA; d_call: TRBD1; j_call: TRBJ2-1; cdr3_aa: CASSQEEPSRDRLFNEQFF; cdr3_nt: TGCGCCAGCAGCCAAGAAGAACCTTCCCGGGACAGGCTATTCAATGAGCAGTTCTTC
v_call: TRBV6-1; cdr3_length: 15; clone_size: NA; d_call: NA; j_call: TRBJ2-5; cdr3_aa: CASSGRGGTQETQYF; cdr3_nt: TGTGCCAGCAGTGGTAGGGGGGGGACTCAAGAGACCCAGTACTTC
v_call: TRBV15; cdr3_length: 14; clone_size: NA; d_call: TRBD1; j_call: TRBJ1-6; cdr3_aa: CATRPGQYNSPLHF; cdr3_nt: TGTGCCACCAGACCGGGACAGTATAATTCACCCCTCCACTTT
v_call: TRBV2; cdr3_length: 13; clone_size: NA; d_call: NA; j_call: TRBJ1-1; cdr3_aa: CASWDTRGTEAFF; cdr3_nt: TGTGCCAGCTGGGACACCCGAGGCACTGAAGCTTTCTTT
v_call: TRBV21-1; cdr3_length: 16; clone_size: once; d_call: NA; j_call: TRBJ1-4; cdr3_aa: CASSKRQTSGGEKLFF; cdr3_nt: TGTGCCAGCAGCAAACGGCAAACGTCGGGAGGGGAAAAACTGTTTTTT
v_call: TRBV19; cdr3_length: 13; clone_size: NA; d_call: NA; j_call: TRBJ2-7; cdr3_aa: CASSGSGSYEQYF; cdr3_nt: TGTGCCAGTAGTGGATCAGGGTCCTACGAGCAGTACTTC
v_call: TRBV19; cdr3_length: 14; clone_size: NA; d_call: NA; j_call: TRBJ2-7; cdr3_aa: CASSIDPAGYEQYF; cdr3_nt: TGTGCCAGTAGTATAGATCCAGCGGGCTACGAGCAGTACTTC
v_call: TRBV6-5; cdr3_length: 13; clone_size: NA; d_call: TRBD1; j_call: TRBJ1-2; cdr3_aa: CASSFGQEYGYTF; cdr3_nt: TGTGCCAGCAGTTTCGGACAGGAGTATGGCTACACCTTC
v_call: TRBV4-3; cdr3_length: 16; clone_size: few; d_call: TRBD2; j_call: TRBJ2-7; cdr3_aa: CASSQDRAGGSYEQYF; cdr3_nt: TGCGCCAGCAGCCAAGATCGAGCGGGGGGCTCCTACGAGCAGTACTTC
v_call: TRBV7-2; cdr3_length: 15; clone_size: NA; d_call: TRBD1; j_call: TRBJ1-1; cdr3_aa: CASSSSQGSGTEAFF; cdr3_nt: TGTGCCAGCAGCTCCTCACAGGGGTCGGGCACTGAAGCTTTCTTT
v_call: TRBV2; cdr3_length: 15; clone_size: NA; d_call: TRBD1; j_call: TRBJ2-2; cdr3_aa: CASYFQGENTGELFF; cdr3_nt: TGTGCCAGCTATTTTCAGGGGGAAAACACCGGGGAGCTGTTTTTT
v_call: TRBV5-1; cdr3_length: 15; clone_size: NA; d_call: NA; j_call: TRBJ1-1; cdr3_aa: CASSPSAGGWTEAFF; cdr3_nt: TGCGCCAGCAGCCCGTCAGCCGGGGGGTGGACTGAAGCTTTCTTT
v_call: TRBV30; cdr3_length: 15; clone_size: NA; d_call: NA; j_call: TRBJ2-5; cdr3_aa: CAWSNILGLQETQYF; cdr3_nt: TGTGCCTGGAGTAATATTCTGGGACTTCAAGAGACCCAGTACTTC
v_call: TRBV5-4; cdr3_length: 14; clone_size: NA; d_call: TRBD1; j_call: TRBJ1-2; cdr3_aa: CASRRAGGAGGYTF; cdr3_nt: TGTGCCAGCAGGCGAGCAGGGGGCGCAGGTGGCTACACCTTC
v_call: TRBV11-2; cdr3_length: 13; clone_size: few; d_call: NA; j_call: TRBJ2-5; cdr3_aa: CASSRAGTETQYF; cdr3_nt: TGTGCCAGCAGCCGGGCGGGTACCGAGACCCAGTACTTC
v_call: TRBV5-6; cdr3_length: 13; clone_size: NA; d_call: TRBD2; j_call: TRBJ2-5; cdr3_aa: CASSLLTSKTQYF; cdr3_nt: TGTGCCAGCAGCTTGCTGACTAGCAAGACCCAGTACTTC
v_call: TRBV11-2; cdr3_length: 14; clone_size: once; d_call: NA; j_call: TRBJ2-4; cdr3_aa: CASSLGVAKNIQYF; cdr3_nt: TGTGCCAGCAGCTTAGGAGTAGCCAAAAACATTCAGTACTTC
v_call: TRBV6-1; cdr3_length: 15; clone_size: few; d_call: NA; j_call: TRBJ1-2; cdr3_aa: CASSEMQGTDYGYTF; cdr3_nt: TGTGCCAGCAGTGAAATGCAGGGTACGGACTATGGCTACACCTTC